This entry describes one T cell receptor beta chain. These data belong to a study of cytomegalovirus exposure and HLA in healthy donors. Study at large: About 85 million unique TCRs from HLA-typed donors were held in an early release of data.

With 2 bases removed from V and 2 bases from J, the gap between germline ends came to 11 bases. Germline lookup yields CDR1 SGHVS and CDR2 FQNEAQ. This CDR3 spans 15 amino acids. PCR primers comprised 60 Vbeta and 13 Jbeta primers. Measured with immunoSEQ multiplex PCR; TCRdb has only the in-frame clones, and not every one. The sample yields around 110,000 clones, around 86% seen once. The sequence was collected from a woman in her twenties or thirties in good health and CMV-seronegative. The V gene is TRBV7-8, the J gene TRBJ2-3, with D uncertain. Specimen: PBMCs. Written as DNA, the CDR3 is TGTGCCAGCAGCTTAATTGGGCAGAACACAGATACGCAGTATTTT. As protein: CASSLIGQNTDTQYF.